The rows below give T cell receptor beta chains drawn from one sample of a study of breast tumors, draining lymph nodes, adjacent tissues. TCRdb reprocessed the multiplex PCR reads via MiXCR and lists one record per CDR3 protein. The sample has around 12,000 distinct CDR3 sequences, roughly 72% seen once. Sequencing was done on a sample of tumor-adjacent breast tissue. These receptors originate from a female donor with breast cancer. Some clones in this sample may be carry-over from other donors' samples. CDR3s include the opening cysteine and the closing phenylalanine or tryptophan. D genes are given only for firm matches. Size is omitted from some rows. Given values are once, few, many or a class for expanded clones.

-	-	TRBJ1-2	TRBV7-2	TGTGCCAGCAGCTACTACAGGGTTGGCTATGGCTACACCTTC	CASSYYRVGYGYTF
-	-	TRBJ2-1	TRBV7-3	TGTGCCAGCAGCTTAAGCTCCTACAATGAGCAGTTCTTC	CASSLSSYNEQFF
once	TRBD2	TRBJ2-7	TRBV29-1	TGCAGCGCCTGGACTAGCGGGGGCTCCTACGAGCAGTACTTC	CSAWTSGGSYEQYF
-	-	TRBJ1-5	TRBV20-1	TGCAGTGCTAGAGATCGAAGGGGCAATCAGCCCCAGCATTTT	CSARDRRGNQPQHF
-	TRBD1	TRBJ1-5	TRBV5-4	TGTGCCAGCAGCTTCCAGGGGGCCCAGCCCCAGCATTTT	CASSFQGAQPQHF
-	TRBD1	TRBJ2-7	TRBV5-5	TGTGCCAGCAGCCCGACAGGGGGCAACTACGAGCAGTACTTC	CASSPTGGNYEQYF
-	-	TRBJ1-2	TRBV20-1	TGCAGTGCTAGAGATGACGTGCGTGGCTACACCTTC	CSARDDVRGYTF
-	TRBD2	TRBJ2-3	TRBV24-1	TGTGCCACCAGTGCGGGAGGGGGGGGCACAGATACGCAGTATTTT	CATSAGGGGTDTQYF
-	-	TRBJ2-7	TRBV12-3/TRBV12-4	TGTGCCAGCAGAATGTCAGGGTCCTACGAGCAGTACTTC	CASRMSGSYEQYF
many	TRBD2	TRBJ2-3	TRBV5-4	TGTGCCAGCAGCTTTTTCCGGGAGGCCCGCACAGATACGCAGTATTTT	CASSFFREARTDTQYF
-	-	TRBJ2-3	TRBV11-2	TGTGCCAGCGGCTTAGATCAGGGGAGAACAGATACGCAGTATTTT	CASGLDQGRTDTQYF
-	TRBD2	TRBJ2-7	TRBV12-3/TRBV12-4	TGTGCCAGCACCCTGGGGTTGACTAGCGGCCACGAGCAGTACTTC	CASTLGLTSGHEQYF
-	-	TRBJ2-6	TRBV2	TGTGCCAGCAGTGAAGTCGGTGGTAGTGGGGCCAACGTCCTGACTTTC	CASSEVGGSGANVLTF
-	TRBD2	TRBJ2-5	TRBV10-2	TGCGCCAGCGGTCGGGGGACTAGCGGACAAGAGACCCAGTACTTC	CASGRGTSGQETQYF
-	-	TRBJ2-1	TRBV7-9	TGTGCCAGCACCCACGAGGATTACAATGAGCAGTTCTTC	CASTHEDYNEQFF
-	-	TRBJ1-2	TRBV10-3	TGTGCCATCAGTGAGGGTAACTATGGCTACACCTTC	CAISEGNYGYTF
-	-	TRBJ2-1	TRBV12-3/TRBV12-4	TGTGCCAGCAGTTTAGCCTACAATGAGCAGTTCTTC	CASSLAYNEQFF
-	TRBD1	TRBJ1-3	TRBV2	TGTGCCAGCAGAGCACAGGGGGCGCGCGGAAACACCATATATTTT	CASRAQGARGNTIYF
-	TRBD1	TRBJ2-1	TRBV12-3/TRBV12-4	TGTGCCAGCAGGAAACCATACGGGACAGGGAAAGGGACCGCCTCTAGGGATGAGCAGTTCTTC	CASRKPYGTGKGTASRDEQFF
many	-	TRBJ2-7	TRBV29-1	TGCAGCGTCCAACGGGTGAGCTCCTACGAGCAGTACTTC	CSVQRVSSYEQYF
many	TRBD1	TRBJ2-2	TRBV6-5	TGTGCCAGCAGTTACACGTCGCGACAGGGGTTAAACACCGGGGAGCTGTTTTTT	CASSYTSRQGLNTGELFF
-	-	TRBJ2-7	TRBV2	TGTGCCAGCAGTGTGGAACAGGGTCGCTACGAGCAGTACTTC	CASSVEQGRYEQYF
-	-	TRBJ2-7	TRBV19	TGTGCCAGTAGTATGAGGGGAGGGACAGGTTCCTACGAGCAGTACTTC	CASSMRGGTGSYEQYF
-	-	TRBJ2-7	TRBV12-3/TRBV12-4	TGTGCCAGCAGTTTGGGTGGGGGGGCCTTCTACGAGCAGTACTTC	CASSLGGGAFYEQYF
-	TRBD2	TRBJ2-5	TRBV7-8	TGTGCCGGCAGCTCGGAACTAGCGGCTCAAGAGGCCCAGTACTTC	CAGSSELAAQEAQYF
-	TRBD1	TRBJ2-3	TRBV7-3	TGTGCCAGCAGCTTAACGGGGACAGTTAGCACAGATACGCAGTATTTT	CASSLTGTVSTDTQYF